The next 12 T cell receptor beta chains were all read from a single sample in a study of radiotherapy plus CTLA-4 blockade in lung cancer. TCRdb's table, derived via immunoSEQ multiplex PCR, lists solely in-frame clones and lacks some. The table shows 30,000 to 45,000 clones, with about three quarters occurring only once. Sequencing used peripheral blood, obtained from a patient treated with radiotherapy plus ipilimumab. Receptor source: a human donor with non-small cell lung cancer who had stable disease on radiotherapy plus ipilimumab.

This clone was recorded a few times. The rearrangement links TRBV5-1 to TRBJ1-6; tentative D call: TRBD1 (5 bases). Germline CDR1 is SGHRS and CDR2 is YFSETQ. This CDR3 region has 15 residues. V was cut by 2 bases and J by 7 bases, with 13 bases left in between. This chain's CDR3 is CASSFQGDSNSPLHF. In nucleotides, the CDR3 is TGCGCCAGCAGCTTCCAGGGCGATAGCAATTCACCCCTCCACTTT.

The chain joins TRBV5-8 to TRBJ1-1, with D possibly TRBD1 on 5 matching bases. Between the trimmed V and J ends, which lost 4 bases and 1 base, there was a span of 14 bases. This CDR3 is built from 15 residues. Germline V gives CDR1 SGHTS, CDR2 YDEGEE. CDR3 in amino acids: CASSPFITGNTEAFF. As DNA, the CDR3 is TGTGCCAGCAGCCCTTTCATCACAGGGAACACTGAAGCTTTCTTT. The variable domain in full, completed from reference TRBV5-8 and TRBJ1-1, reads EAGVTQSPTHLIKTRGQQATLRCSPISGHTSVYWYQQALGLGLQFLLWYDEGEERNRGNFPPRFSGRQFPNYSSELNVNALELEDSALYLCASSPFITGNTEAFFGQGTRLTVV.

The chain combines TRBV9 with TRBJ2-7, with D possibly being TRBD2 (5 bases). This CDR3 is built from 16 residues. With 3 bases removed from V and 0 bases from J, the gap between germline ends came to 16 bases. In germline, CDR1 is SGDLS, CDR2 YYNGEE. The CDR3 sequence: CASSATPGSSSYEQYF. CDR3 DNA sequence: TGTGCCAGCAGCGCGACCCCGGGATCAAGCTCCTACGAGCAGTACTTC. Complete variable domain (other parts from reference TRBV9 and TRBJ2-7): DSGVTQTPKHLITATGQRVTLRCSPRSGDLSVYWYQQSLDQGLQFLIQYYNGEERAKGNILERFSAQQFPDLHSELNLSSLELGDSALYFCASSATPGSSSYEQYFGPGTRLTVT.

CDR3 coding DNA: TGTGCCAGCAGTTTAGAAGGGGCTAGCTACAATGAGCAGTTCTTC. Translating it yields CASSLEGASYNEQFF. The chain is built from TRBV27 and TRBJ2-1, with D maybe TRBD1 (5 bases). The CDR3 sequence is 15 residues long. Germline V gene lookup returns CDR1 MNHEY and CDR2 SMNVEV (reference sequence). Trimming cost V 2 bases and J 3 bases, with 11 bases left between them.

The chain has TRBV5-1 and TRBJ1-1; the match to TRBD1 covers 7 bases. The CDR3 sequence is 14 residues long. Trimming removed 4 bases from V and 2 bases from J; junction bases left unmatched: 5. In germline, CDR1 is SGHRS, CDR2 YFSETQ. CDR3 DNA sequence: TGCGCCAGCAGCCCCAGACAGGGAAACACTGAAGCTTTCTTT. This codes for CASSPRQGNTEAFF. Using reference TRBV5-1 and TRBJ1-1 for the parts outside the CDR3, the full variable domain is KAGVTQTPRYLIKTRGQQVTLSCSPISGHRSVSWYQQTPGQGLQFLFEYFSETQRNKGNFPGRFSGRQFSNSRSEMNVSTLELGDSALYLCASSPRQGNTEAFFGQGTRLTVV.

This chain links TRBV29-1 with TRBJ2-7; D is perhaps TRBD2 (5 bases). Germline CDR1 is SQVTM and CDR2 is ANQGSEA. The CDR3 sequence is 12 residues long. The germline V and J ends were trimmed by 4 bases and 3 bases, with 10 bases remaining between them. As DNA, the CDR3 is TGCAGCGTTGTACGGGGAGTCTACGAGCAGTACTTC. As protein: CSVVRGVYEQYF.

The gene calls are TRBV11-2 and TRBJ2-7, with D possibly called TRBD1 or TRBD2 (6 bases each). Germline V gives CDR1 SGHAT, CDR2 FQNNGV. The ends were cut back, 3 bases at V and 6 bases at J, with 12 bases in the middle. The CDR3 loop spans 13 amino acids. The CDR3 DNA sequence: TGTGCCAGCAGCTTCTCGTCGGGGGCCGAGCAGTACGTC. Protein sequence: CASSFSSGAEQYV.

There are a few counts of this clone. The chain combines TRBV11-2 with TRBJ1-4, with 8 bases lining up with TRBD1. The V segment lost 6 bases and the J segment 3 bases; nucleotides outside the gene matches: 0. The germline V gene has CDR1 SGHAT and CDR2 FQNNGV. The CDR3 contains 13 residues. The CDR3 spells CASRTGANEKLFF. CDR3 nucleotide sequence: TGTGCCAGCAGGACAGGGGCTAATGAAAAACTGTTTTTT.

The V gene is TRBV4-1, the J gene TRBJ1-6; D not resolved. Looked up from germline, CDR1 is MGHRA and CDR2 is YSYEKL. The CDR3 totals 16 residues. Trimming cost V 0 bases and J 3 bases, with 9 bases left between them. In DNA, the CDR3 is TGCGCCAGCAGCCAAGATTGGAGGAACTATAATTCACCCCTCCACTTT. Protein product: CASSQDWRNYNSPLHF.

V gene TRBV11-2 combines with J gene TRBJ1-1; no firm D call. The V end was cut by 4 bases, the J end by 1 base, with 10 bases between. The CDR3 spans 14 residues. Per germline, CDR1 SGHAT and CDR2 FQNNGV. This CDR3 reads CASSSRGGNTEAFF. The CDR3 DNA is TGTGCCAGCAGCTCCCGCGGAGGGAACACTGAAGCTTTCTTT. The full variable domain, with the rest looked up from reference TRBV11-2 and TRBJ1-1, is EAGVAQSPRYKIIEKRQSVAFWCNPISGHATLYWYQQILGQGPKLLIQFQNNGVVDDSQLPKDRFSAERLKGVDSTLKIQPAKLEDSAVYLCASSSRGGNTEAFFGQGTRLTVV.

The chain carries TRBV6-5 and TRBJ2-7; perhaps D is TRBD1 or TRBD2 (5 bases each). This CDR3 contains 13 residues. The V end was cut by 7 bases, the J end by 2 bases, with 12 bases between. Germline CDR1 and CDR2: MNHEY and SVGAGI. The CDR3 DNA sequence: TGTGCCAGCATCCCGGGGCCGACCTACGAGCAGTACGTC. Its translation is CASIPGPTYEQYV.

This sequence joins TRBV9 and TRBJ2-5; the D gene is possibly TRBD1 (5 bases). The germline CDR1 and CDR2 sequences are SGDLS and YYNGEE. The V end lost 2 bases, the J end lost 3 bases, and 11 bases lay between the germline ends. The CDR3 contains 14 residues. Here the CDR3 reads CASSVRGAEETQYF. The DNA of the CDR3 is TGTGCCAGCAGCGTGCGTGGGGCGGAAGAGACCCAGTACTTC.